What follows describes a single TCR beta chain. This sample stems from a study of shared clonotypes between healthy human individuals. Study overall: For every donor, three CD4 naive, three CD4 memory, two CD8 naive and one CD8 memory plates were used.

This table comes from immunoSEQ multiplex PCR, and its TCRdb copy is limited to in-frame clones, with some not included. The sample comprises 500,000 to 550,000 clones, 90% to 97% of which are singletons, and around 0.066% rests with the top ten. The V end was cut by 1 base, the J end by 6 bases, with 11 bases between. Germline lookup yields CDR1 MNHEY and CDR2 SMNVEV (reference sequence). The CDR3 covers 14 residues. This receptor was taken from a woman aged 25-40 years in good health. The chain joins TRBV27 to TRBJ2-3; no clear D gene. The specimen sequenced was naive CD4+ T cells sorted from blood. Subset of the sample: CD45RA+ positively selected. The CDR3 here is CASSLWTGEDTQYF. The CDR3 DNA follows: TGTGCCAGCAGTTTATGGACGGGTGAGGATACGCAGTATTTT.